A single TCR beta chain is shown here with its context. This clonotype appeared many times. It has no known antigen specificity. No per-base quality is available; no much larger clone lies one base away. This sample was included in a study of T cells in Graves' hyperthyroidism and ophthalmopathy (dated by TCRdb to 2018 to 2020). General notes on the study: Peripheral blood samples were taken at initial diagnosis, before any treatment was given. TCR V-J signatures able to tell the groups apart were searched for in a discovery cohort of 100 patients, of whom roughly 42 had Graves' ophthalmopathy and about 60 had stable Graves' hyperthyroidism. TCR Vbeta CDR3 sequencing of 120 to 150 peripheral blood samples (43 ophthalmopathy, 70 to 85 hyperthyroidism and some 17 progressor patients) is reported in the paper. For training and testing, the roughly 97 patients in the discovery cohort were randomly divided in a 7:3 ratio. An independent validation cohort of around 20 hyperthyroidism patients and more than 15 patients who later progressed to ophthalmopathy tested prospective prediction of ophthalmopathy. Thyroid tissue and blood T-cell repertoires from more than five Graves' hyperthyroidism patients were also compared in the study. Following sampling, methimazole starting at 30 mg daily was given to hyperthyroidism patients, and high-dose intravenous methylprednisolone was given to ophthalmopathy patients.

Broader findings and caveats from the paper: A model built on a 13 V-J signature distinguished ophthalmopathy from stable hyperthyroidism, reaching about 89% sensitivity and under 84% specificity in cross-validation and 80%/75% in testing. Sample size was not statistically predetermined, and investigators were not blinded to group allocation. In validation, progression to ophthalmopathy was predicted by the model with 55% to 71% sensitivity and 72% to 85% specificity, a median of approximately 7.1 months before onset. Blood samples also contained most of the expanded thyroid clonotypes (frequency above 0.001), which suggests that blood repertoires may reflect thyroid immune responses.

The cysteine opens and the phenylalanine closes a CDR3 of 12 amino acids. Only the CDR3 part of the read is kept: 36 bases, read in frame from the first base. V is shortened by 8 bases, J by 6 bases, and the region joining them spans 14 bases. For CDR1 and CDR2, the germline V gene lists MNHNS and SASEGT. Amplification of TCR beta CDR3 regions was carried out from RNA transcripts. For the first round of RT-PCR on the TCR CDR3, the HTBI primer set was used together with the Qiagen OneStep RT-PCR kit. Libraries were constructed in a second round of multiplex PCR, after which size selection and purification were carried out. Sequencing of the libraries was done on an Illumina HiSeq2000 using paired-end 100 bp reads. For the original study's pipeline: SOAPnuke was used to process the raw data, with reads discarded if the reads contained adapters or uncalled bases, had a mean Phred below 15, or lacked an exact constant-primer or identifier match. COPE v1.2.5 was used to merge the high-quality paired reads, and each unique nucleotide sequence was defined as a clonotype. MiTCR v1.1 was used to align clonotypes to the IMGT TRBV, TRBD and TRBJ reference segments. The analysis included only V-J combinations with a frequency above 0.0001, which together covered over 98% of the repertoires. A TCS score was defined as the ratio of F50 (clonal expansion) to E x V (chaos), with BLOSUM62-based TCRdist applied between CDR3 peptides within each V-J. Welch's t-statistics and random forest reduced some 510 V-J features to about 12, which were used in a naive Bayes classifier (R e1071). The public reads were reanalyzed by TCRdb: fastp trimming at Q25, MiXCR alignment, in-frame beta chains only. CDR3 protein duplicates are merged, each entry listing the most common genes and DNA. TCRdb's processing, not the authors', yielded these V and J calls. The sample table shows about 350,000 distinct CDR3 sequences, and over 15% are seen once. In total, the top ten clones hold about 16% of the sample.

Moderately to severely active disease, a Clinical Activity Score of at least 3, a NOSPECS grade of at least 4, and a duration under 3 months were present in ophthalmopathy patients. Exclusion was applied to patients with uncontrolled infections, other autoimmune diseases, pregnancy or lactation. Diagnoses were based on clinical symptoms, serum thyroxine and TRAb, thyroid ultrasound and orbital computed tomography. PBMCs were separated from 8 to 10 ml of fresh peripheral blood using Ficoll-Paque density gradient centrifugation. Total RNA was extracted using Trizol reagent, and RNA quality was assessed on an Agilent 2100 Bioanalyzer.

The chain employs TRBV6-1 and TRBJ2-7, with no confidently assigned D gene. The sequence came from a woman between 40 and 50 years old with Graves' ophthalmopathy. Sequencing used blood. The DNA is TGTGCCAGCGGTAGAACCTCTCGCGAGCAGTACTTC. Protein translation: CASGRTSREQYF.